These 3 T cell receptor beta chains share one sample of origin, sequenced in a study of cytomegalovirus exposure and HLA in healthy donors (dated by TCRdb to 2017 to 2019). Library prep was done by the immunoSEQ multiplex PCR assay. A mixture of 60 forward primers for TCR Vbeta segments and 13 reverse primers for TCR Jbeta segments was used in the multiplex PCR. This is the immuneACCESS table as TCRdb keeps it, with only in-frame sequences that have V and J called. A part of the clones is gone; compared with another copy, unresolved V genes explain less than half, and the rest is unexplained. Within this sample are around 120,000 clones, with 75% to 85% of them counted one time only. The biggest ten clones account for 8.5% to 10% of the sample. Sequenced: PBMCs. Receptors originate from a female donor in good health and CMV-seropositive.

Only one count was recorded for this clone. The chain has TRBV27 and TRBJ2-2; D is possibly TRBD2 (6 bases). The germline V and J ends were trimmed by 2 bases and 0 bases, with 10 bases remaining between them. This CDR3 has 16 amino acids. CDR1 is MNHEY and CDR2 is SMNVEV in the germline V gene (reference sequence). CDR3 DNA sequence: TGTGCCAGCAGTTTAAGACGACTAGCGAACACCGGGGAGCTGTTTTTT. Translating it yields CASSLRRLANTGELFF.

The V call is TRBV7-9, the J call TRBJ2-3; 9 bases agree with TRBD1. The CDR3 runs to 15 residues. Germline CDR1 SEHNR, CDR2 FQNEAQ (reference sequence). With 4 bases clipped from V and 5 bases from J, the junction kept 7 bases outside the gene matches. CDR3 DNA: TGTGCCAGCAGCTCGGGACAGGGTGAGGGAGATACGCAGTATTTT. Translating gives CASSSGQGEGDTQYF.

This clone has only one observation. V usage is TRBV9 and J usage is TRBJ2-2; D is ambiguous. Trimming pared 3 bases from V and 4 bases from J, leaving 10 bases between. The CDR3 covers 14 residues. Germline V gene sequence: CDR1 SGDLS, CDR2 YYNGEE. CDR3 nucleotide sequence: TGTGCCAGCAGCGCTCTAATACCCACCGGGGAGCTGTTTTTT. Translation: CASSALIPTGELFF.